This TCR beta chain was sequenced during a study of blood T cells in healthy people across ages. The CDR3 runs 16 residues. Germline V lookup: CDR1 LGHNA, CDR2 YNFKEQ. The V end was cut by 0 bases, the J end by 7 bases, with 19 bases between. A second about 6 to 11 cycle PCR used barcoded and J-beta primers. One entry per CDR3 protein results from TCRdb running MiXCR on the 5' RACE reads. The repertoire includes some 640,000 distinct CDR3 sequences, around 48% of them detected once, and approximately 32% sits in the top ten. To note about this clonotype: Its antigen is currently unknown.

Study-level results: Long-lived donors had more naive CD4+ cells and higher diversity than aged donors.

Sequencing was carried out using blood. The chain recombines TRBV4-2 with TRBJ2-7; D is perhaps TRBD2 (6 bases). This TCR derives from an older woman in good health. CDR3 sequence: CASSQDSRDGYNEQYF. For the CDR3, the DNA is TGTGCCAGCAGCCAAGATTCGCGGGACGGATACAATGAGCAGTACTTC.